The 26 T cell receptor beta chains below come from one sample, sequenced in a study of blood T cell repertoires in COVID-19. Here immunoSEQ multiplex PCR was the method, and the copy in TCRdb shows in-frame clones only, minus some. The data hold 220,000 or so clones, with around 90% observed a single time. Sequenced input: PBMCs or T cells enriched from blood (not recorded which). Source of these receptors: a man younger than 40 who had been exposed to COVID-19.

This chain joins TRBV3-1 (or the pseudogene TRBV3-2) and TRBJ1-5; 7 bases align to TRBD1. Losses at the gene ends were 0 bases for V and 2 bases for J; bases not matched to a gene: 4. This CDR3 is built from 16 residues. Germline CDR1 reads LGHDT; CDR2 reads YNNKEL (reference sequence). The CDR3 DNA reads TGTGCCAGCAGCCAAGATCTAGGGGGCGGCAATCAGCCCCAGCATTTT. Translating it yields CASSQDLGGGNQPQHF.

The DNA for the CDR3 is TGCGCCAGCAACTCCGGGACAGGGTTATCTGGTGAGCAGTTCTTC. Translating it yields CASNSGTGLSGEQFF. This chain connects TRBV5-1 to TRBJ2-1, with 9 nucleotides matching TRBD1. CDR1 and CDR2 (germline): SGHRS, YFSETQ. This CDR3 contains 15 residues. The J segment lost 9 bases and the V segment lost 6 bases, leaving 13 bases of the junction unmatched. Supplemented by reference TRBV5-1 and TRBJ2-1, the full variable domain reads KAGVTQTPRYLIKTRGQQVTLSCSPISGHRSVSWYQQTPGQGLQFLFEYFSETQRNKGNFPGRFSGRQFSNSRSEMNVSTLELGDSALYLCASNSGTGLSGEQFFGPGTRLTVL.

This chain uses TRBV4-3 with TRBJ1-4; D remains unclear. The CDR3 is made up of 19 amino acids. The V end was cut by 0 bases, the J end by 7 bases, with 24 bases between. CDR1 LGHNA and CDR2 YSLEER come from the germline V gene. The DNA of the CDR3 is TGCGCCAGCAGCCAAGATCCAAGGTCGATGGCCGGAGGATTTGAAAAACTGTTTTTT. The encoded protein is CASSQDPRSMAGGFEKLFF.

The V and J genes are TRBV6-1 and TRBJ1-2; the D is unclear. This CDR3 contains 13 residues. From germline, CDR1 is MNHNS and CDR2 SASEGT. Trimming cost V 1 base and J 3 bases, with 6 bases left between them. CDR3 loop: CASSEGDDYGYTF. The CDR3, as DNA: TGTGCCAGCAGTGAAGGAGATGACTATGGCTACACCTTC.

The V and J genes are TRBV4-1 and TRBJ1-4; tentative D call: TRBD1 (6 bases). Germline V gives CDR1 MGHRA, CDR2 YSYEKL. Trimming took off 0 bases at V and 8 bases at J, with 13 bases between the two ends. CDR3 length: 15 amino acids. The CDR3 is CASSQDSGVVEKLFF. The CDR3, as DNA: TGCGCCAGCAGCCAAGATTCAGGGGTGGTCGAAAAACTGTTTTTT.

This chain links TRBV5-4 with TRBJ1-2; D may be TRBD1 (5 bases). The germline CDR1 and CDR2 sequences are SGHNT and YYREEE (reference sequence). This CDR3 region has 15 residues. V gave up 1 base and J gave up 0 bases, with 10 bases separating them. The CDR3 is CASSLPDSANYGYTF. DNA for the CDR3: TGTGCCAGCAGCTTGCCAGACAGTGCTAACTATGGCTACACCTTC.

The chain couples TRBV4-1 to TRBJ2-6, with D possibly being TRBD1 (5 bases). V was trimmed by 0 bases and J by 5 bases, leaving 14 bases between them. In germline, CDR1 is MGHRA, CDR2 YSYEKL. The CDR3 has 17 amino acids. CDR3 nucleotides: TGCGCCAGCAGCCAAGAGAACGCAGGGATCTGGGCCAACGTCCTGACTTTC. This translates into CASSQENAGIWANVLTF.

The chain has TRBV29-1 and TRBJ2-5, with TRBD2 as a possible D gene (7 bases). Germline V gene sequence: CDR1 SQVTM, CDR2 ANQGSEA. This CDR3 spans 11 amino acids. In DNA form, the CDR3 reads TGCAGTTCGGGGGGCACGGAGACCCAGTACTTC. Its protein is CSSGGTETQYF. Looking up the rest from reference TRBV29-1 and TRBJ2-5 gives the full variable domain: SAVISQKPSRDICQRGTSLTIQCQVDSQVTMMFWYRQQPGQSLTLIATANQGSEATYESGFVIDKFPISRPNLTFSTLTVSNMSPEDSSIYLCSSGGTETQYFGPGTRLLVL.

This clone was detected once. This sequence joins TRBV9 and TRBJ1-4; D is unresolved. The V end was cut by 4 bases, the J end by 5 bases, with 18 bases between. CDR1 SGDLS and CDR2 YYNGEE come from the germline V gene. The CDR3 has 16 residues. The DNA for the CDR3 is TGTGCCAGCAGCCCCACCCTACAGAGAAAGAATGAAAAACTGTTTTTT. As protein: CASSPTLQRKNEKLFF.

There are a few counts of this clone. V is TRBV6-4 and J is TRBJ2-1; D may be TRBD1 (5 bases). CDR1 is MRHNA and CDR2 is SNTAGT in the germline V gene. With 0 bases removed from V and 9 bases from J, the gap between germline ends came to 12 bases. CDR3 size: 14 residues. The CDR3 DNA reads TGTGCCAGCAGTGACTCACGACAGATGGCTGAGCAGTTCTTC. Translation: CASSDSRQMAEQFF.

The chain has TRBV19 and TRBJ1-2; 7 bases align to TRBD1. The CDR3 length is 12 residues. Germline CDR1 and CDR2: LNHDA and SQIVND (reference sequence). V was clipped by 4 bases and J by 7 bases; unmatched bases: 3. CDR3 loop: CASSKDRPGYTF. The CDR3 DNA sequence: TGTGCCAGTAGTAAGGACAGGCCTGGCTACACCTTC.

The rearrangement uses TRBV4-1 and TRBJ1-4; 8 nucleotides align to TRBD1. The CDR3 contains 16 residues. The ends lost 2 bases at V and 7 bases at J; junction bases unmatched: 9. Germline V gene sequence: CDR1 MGHRA, CDR2 YSYEKL. The CDR3 is CASSQTRTGTGEKLFF. CDR3 sequence (DNA): TGCGCCAGCAGCCAAACGCGGACAGGGACGGGTGAAAAACTGTTTTTT.

The V and J genes are TRBV5-5 and TRBJ2-7, with 8 bases matching TRBD2. The CDR3 contains 14 residues. J was trimmed by 3 bases and V by 7 bases; bases with no gene match: 9. Per the germline V gene, CDR1 is SGHKS and CDR2 is YYEKEE (reference sequence). CDR3 nucleotides: TGTGCCAGCGGCGCGGGGGGCACACTCTACGAGCAGTACTTC. As protein: CASGAGGTLYEQYF.

The chain joins TRBV10-2 to TRBJ2-2, with a possible D match to TRBD1 (6 bases). Trimming pared 4 bases from V and 7 bases from J, leaving 10 bases between. Germline V gives CDR1 WSHSY, CDR2 SAAADI. This CDR3 is 13 amino acids long. The CDR3, as DNA: TGCGCCAGCAGTGCCTTGGACAGCGGGGAGCTGTTTTTT. This gives the protein CASSALDSGELFF.

This clone was observed a handful of times. V usage is TRBV2 and J usage is TRBJ2-3, with 11 bases matching TRBD2. The CDR3 extends over 16 amino acids. Germline CDR1 is SNHLY and CDR2 is FYNNEI. The ends lost 6 bases at V and 8 bases at J; junction bases unmatched: 13. CDR3 coding DNA: TGTGCCAGCAGACCCGGGACTAGCGGCTCTGGAGCTACGCAGTATTTT. This codes for CASRPGTSGSGATQYF.

The gene calls are TRBV5-1 and TRBJ2-1; TRBD2 matches 9 bases. Unmatched junction bases numbered 11, after V lost 3 bases and J lost 7 bases. The CDR3 is made up of 16 amino acids. The germline CDR1 and CDR2 sequences are SGHRS and YFSETQ. The CDR3 nucleotides are TGCGCCAGCAGCTCCCTGGGCGGGGGGGCCGTAAATGAGCAGTTCTTC. It yields the protein CASSSLGGGAVNEQFF.

This clone came up once. V usage is TRBV4-1 and J usage is TRBJ1-5, with 9 bases lining up with TRBD1. Germline V gene lookup returns CDR1 MGHRA and CDR2 YSYEKL. The CDR3 extends over 15 amino acids. V trimming: 2 bases; J trimming: 5 bases; junction bases outside the gene matches: 4. CDR3 sequence: CASSQKQGADQPQHF. CDR3 nucleotide sequence: TGCGCCAGCAGCCAAAAACAGGGGGCCGATCAGCCCCAGCATTTT.

This rearrangement joins TRBV2 to TRBJ2-7, with 8 bases lining up with TRBD2. Trimming at V came to 7 bases and at J to 0 bases, leaving 5 bases not matched to a gene. The CDR3 totals 14 residues. The germline V gene has CDR1 SNHLY and CDR2 FYNNEI. The CDR3 nucleotides read TGTGCCAGCATGGATCTAGCGGGCTCCTACGAGCAGTACTTC. It encodes CASMDLAGSYEQYF.

The genes are TRBV5-1 and TRBJ2-7; possibly TRBD2 for D (6 bases). Germline CDR1 reads SGHRS; CDR2 reads YFSETQ. The CDR3 covers 14 residues. V dropped 2 bases and J dropped 1 base, with 10 bases sitting between them. DNA for the CDR3: TGCGCCAGCAGCTTTGGGACTGCATCCTACGAGCAGTACTTC. Residues: CASSFGTASYEQYF.

This clone occurred once. The chain is built from TRBV12-3 or TRBV12-4 and TRBJ1-2; tentative D call: TRBD1 (6 bases). V was cut by 3 bases and J by 8 bases, with 13 bases left in between. The CDR3 runs to 13 residues. The CDR3 loop is CASSLVSGGGYTF. Here the CDR3 DNA reads TGTGCCAGCAGTTTGGTGTCGGGGGGCGGCTACACCTTC.

The gene calls are TRBV3-1 (or the pseudogene TRBV3-2) and TRBJ2-7, with D hard to call. The CDR3 has 11 amino acids. V lost 0 bases, J lost 9 bases, and 6 bases lay in between. Germline CDR1 LGHDT, CDR2 YNNKEL (reference sequence). The CDR3 sequence is CASSQDAGQYF. The CDR3 DNA reads as TGTGCCAGCAGCCAAGACGCCGGGCAGTACTTC.

This clone was seen a few times. The V call is TRBV4-1, the J call TRBJ1-5; perhaps TRBD1 as D (5 bases). Trimming took 0 bases from V and 5 from J, leaving 17 bases between them. Germline CDR1 is MGHRA and CDR2 is YSYEKL. The length of the CDR3 is 17 residues. DNA of the CDR3: TGCGCCAGCAGCCAAGAACTCTTTCGACAGATCCATCAGCCCCAGCATTTT. Protein: CASSQELFRQIHQPQHF.

This clone was recorded a few times. The gene calls are TRBV5-1 and TRBJ1-1; 11 positions match TRBD1. J was trimmed by 11 bases and V by 2 bases; bases with no gene match: 14. Germline V gives CDR1 SGHRS, CDR2 YFSETQ. The CDR3 runs 16 residues. The CDR3 DNA follows: TGCGCCAGCAGCTTTGGCCCGGGGACAGGGGGAATGAGGGCTTTCTTT. It translates to CASSFGPGTGGMRAFF.

This clone was observed a handful of times. The chain combines TRBV19 with TRBJ1-2; D is undetermined. V lost 2 bases to trimming and J lost 4 bases, with 17 bases between them. The germline V gene encodes CDR1 LNHDA and CDR2 SQIVND (reference sequence). CDR3 size: 16 residues. The CDR3 spells CASSISPGAVSYGYTF. For the CDR3, the DNA is TGTGCCAGTAGTATATCTCCCGGTGCTGTGTCCTATGGCTACACCTTC.

The chain links TRBV7-9 to TRBJ1-1; D ambiguous. The germline V and J ends were trimmed by 6 bases and 11 bases, with 13 bases remaining between them. Germline CDR1 reads SEHNR; CDR2 reads FQNEAQ (reference sequence). CDR3 length equals 11 residues. For the CDR3, the DNA is TGTGCCAGCAGAACAGACGAGTCTGCTTTCTTT. As protein: CASRTDESAFF. The variable domain in full, with the rest retrieved from reference TRBV7-9 and TRBJ1-1, is DTGVSQNPRHKITKRGQNVTFRCDPISEHNRLYWYRQTLGQGPEFLTYFQNEAQLEKSRLLSDRFSAERPKGSFSTLEIQRTEQGDSAMYLCASRTDESAFFGQGTRLTVV.

The gene calls are TRBV19 and TRBJ1-4; D may be TRBD1 (5 bases). V was trimmed by 1 base and J by 4 bases, leaving 10 bases between them. The CDR3 loop spans 15 amino acids. CDR1 and CDR2 from the germline V gene are LNHDA and SQIVND (reference sequence). CDR3 DNA: TGTGCCAGTAGTATAGCCCGACAGAGTAATGAAAAACTGTTTTTT. Its protein product is CASSIARQSNEKLFF.